A selection of T cell receptor beta chains follows, all from one sample in a study of cytomegalovirus exposure and HLA in healthy donors. Measured with immunoSEQ multiplex PCR; TCRdb has only the in-frame clones, and not every one. This sample yields about 60,000 clones, of which around 84% are seen a single time; approximately 6% belongs to the top ten. Sequencing was done on a sample of PBMCs. These receptors were taken from a male donor in good health and CMV-seronegative. CDR3s include the opening cysteine and the closing phenylalanine or tryptophan. D genes are given only for firm matches. Size values are once, few and many counts, or a class for expanded clones, and some rows have none.

d_call	v_call	j_call	clone_size	cdr3_nt	cdr3_aa
.	TRBV11-2	TRBJ1-2	.	TGTGCCAGCAGCACACTCCGGGACTCCAGATTGAGCTACACCTTC	CASSTLRDSRLSYTF
.	TRBV6-5	TRBJ1-3	.	TGTGCCAGCAGTCGTGGAAACACCATATATTTT	CASSRGNTIYF
.	TRBV10-3	TRBJ2-3	.	TGTGCCATCACTGCTGGAGGGGGCGGGGGGCGCACAGATACGCAGTATTTT	CAITAGGGGGRTDTQYF
TRBD1	TRBV7-2	TRBJ1-3	.	TGTGCCAGCAGCTCGACAGGGGGGCTGTGGGGAAACACCATATATTTT	CASSSTGGLWGNTIYF
.	TRBV7-6	TRBJ1-5	.	TGTGCCAGCAGCTTAGACAGTAATCAGCCCCAGCATTTT	CASSLDSNQPQHF
TRBD2	TRBV7-9	TRBJ2-3	.	TGTGCCAGCAGGGCTAGCGGGGGGGAAGATACGCAGTATTTT	CASRASGGEDTQYF
.	TRBV2	TRBJ1-5	.	TGTGCCAGCAGTGAGACACAGGGTGGCAATCAGCCCCAGCATTTT	CASSETQGGNQPQHF
TRBD1	TRBV7-9	TRBJ2-7	few	TGTGCCAGCACCCGGGACAGGGAGGACGAGCAGTACTTC	CASTRDREDEQYF
.	TRBV2	TRBJ1-5	once	TGTGCCAGCAGTGCTGACAGCAATAGCAATCAGCCCCAGCATTTT	CASSADSNSNQPQHF
.	TRBV10-2	TRBJ1-5	.	TGCGCCAGCAAGGCAGGGGCCCTACCTAGCAATCAGCCCCAGCATTTT	CASKAGALPSNQPQHF
.	TRBV9	TRBJ2-3	.	TGTGCCAGCAGCCGAGGAGGTTGGCTTCCAGATACGCAGTATTTT	CASSRGGWLPDTQYF
.	TRBV9	TRBJ1-2	.	TGTGCCAGCACCGACGACAGCGGGGGATATGGCTACACCTTC	CASTDDSGGYGYTF
.	TRBV5-1	TRBJ2-7	.	TGCGCCAGCAGCTTTGGACAGGGAGGGACCACCTACGAGCAGTACTTC	CASSFGQGGTTYEQYF
.	TRBV21-1	TRBJ2-5	.	TGTGCCAGCAGCAAACGGGGGACAGGGGCCCGAGAGACCCAGTACTTC	CASSKRGTGARETQYF
TRBD1	TRBV2	TRBJ1-6	.	TGTGCCAGCACCCCCGACAGGGGCGGTGGTCGGCCGCCACCCCTCCACTTT	CASTPDRGGGRPPPLHF
.	TRBV11-2	TRBJ1-1	.	TGTGCCAGCAGCTTAGTCGGCGGATTGAACACTGAAGCTTTCTTT	CASSLVGGLNTEAFF
TRBD1	TRBV4-2	TRBJ1-5	.	TGTGCCAGCAGCCAAGGACAGGGGGCATATCAGCCCCAGCATTTT	CASSQGQGAYQPQHF
TRBD2	TRBV4-3	TRBJ2-3	.	TGCGCCAGCAGCCACGGCGGGGGGGACACAGATACGCAGTATTTT	CASSHGGGDTDTQYF
.	TRBV4-2	TRBJ2-5	few	TGTGCCAGCAGCCCTACCTATACTCCAAGAGAGACCCAGTACTTC	CASSPTYTPRETQYF
TRBD2	TRBV5-1	TRBJ2-2	.	TGCGCCAGCAGCCCCAGAGCGGGGTCCGGAGCCGGGGAGCTGTTTTTT	CASSPRAGSGAGELFF
.	TRBV6-1	TRBJ1-5	.	TGTGCCAGCAGTGAAGCGAATGGACAATGGGGCAATCAGCCCCAGCATTTT	CASSEANGQWGNQPQHF
TRBD1	TRBV4-3	TRBJ2-7	.	TGCGCCAGCAGCAAAGAGGGGGGGACAGGGTGGTCCTACGAGCAGTACTTC	CASSKEGGTGWSYEQYF
.	TRBV5-1	TRBJ1-2	.	TGCGCCAGCAGCTGGAGGGAGAGACAGAATGGCTACACCTTC	CASSWRERQNGYTF
TRBD1	TRBV7-9	TRBJ2-7	.	TGTGCCAGCAGCTTAACCTGGACAGGGCACGAGCAGTACTTC	CASSLTWTGHEQYF
TRBD1	TRBV4-3	TRBJ1-1	.	TGCGCCAGCAGCCAAGAAGACAGGGAGAACACTGAAGCTTTCTTT	CASSQEDRENTEAFF
TRBD1	TRBV9	TRBJ1-2	.	TGTGCCAGCAGCGTCGACAGGGATCCCTATGGCTACACCTTC	CASSVDRDPYGYTF
.	TRBV7-2	TRBJ1-6	.	TGTGCCAGCAGCTTTCCGGGGTACGATTCACCCCTCCACTTT	CASSFPGYDSPLHF
TRBD1	TRBV10-2	TRBJ2-1	.	TGCGCCAGCAGTGAGTCGTGGACAGGGGGCGGTGAGCAGTTCTTC	CASSESWTGGGEQFF
TRBD2	TRBV9	TRBJ2-5	.	TGTGCCAGCAGCGTAGGGGTCCTAGCGGGGGGACAAGAGACCCAGTACTTC	CASSVGVLAGGQETQYF
.	TRBV19	TRBJ1-2	.	TGTGCCAGTAGTATAGCGTCGGGGGGCGATGGCTACACCTTC	CASSIASGGDGYTF
TRBD2	TRBV11-2	TRBJ2-3	.	TGTGCCAGCAGCGGGATCGGGGGACTAAGCACAGATACGCAGTATTTT	CASSGIGGLSTDTQYF
.	TRBV19	TRBJ2-3	.	TGTGCCAGTAGTATAAATGCGGCCCTCACAGATACGCAGTATTTT	CASSINAALTDTQYF
TRBD1	TRBV30	TRBJ1-6	.	TGTGCCTGGAGAGACAGGGAAGGCGCCTATAATTCACCCCTCCACTTT	CAWRDREGAYNSPLHF
TRBD1	TRBV5-5	TRBJ1-1	.	TGTGCCAGCAGCTTCCGGACAGGCAACACTGAAGCTTTCTTT	CASSFRTGNTEAFF
.	TRBV6-1	TRBJ1-1	.	TGTGCCAGCAGCTCATCTAGCAACAGGGTTGCTGAAGCTTTCTTT	CASSSSSNRVAEAFF
TRBD1	TRBV5-1	TRBJ2-7	.	TGCGCCAGCAGCCCCGACAGGGGGCGCTTAGAGAACGAGCAGTACTTC	CASSPDRGRLENEQYF
.	TRBV4-3	TRBJ1-3	.	TGCGCCAGCAGCCAAGCGGGAGCGGGGGACACCATATATTTT	CASSQAGAGDTIYF
.	TRBV2	TRBJ1-3	.	TGTGCCAGCTCTGTTAGCTCTGGAAACACCATATATTTT	CASSVSSGNTIYF
TRBD1	TRBV7-2	TRBJ1-2	.	TGTGCCAGCAGCTTAAATCAGGGGGCAGGTGGCTACACCTTC	CASSLNQGAGGYTF
.	TRBV19	TRBJ1-3	once	TGTGCCAGTAGTATAGGCCAGGCTGGAAACACCATATATTTT	CASSIGQAGNTIYF
.	TRBV7-9	TRBJ2-7	.	TGTGCCAGCACCTCCGCGGGGTTGTACGAGCAGTACTTC	CASTSAGLYEQYF
.	TRBV7-2	TRBJ1-2	few	TGTGCCAGCAGCCCCTCTTGGGCCCCTGGCTACACCTTC	CASSPSWAPGYTF
.	TRBV5-1	TRBJ1-1	.	TGCGCCAGCAGCTTCACGGGTCTTGGCGCTGAAGCTTTCTTT	CASSFTGLGAEAFF